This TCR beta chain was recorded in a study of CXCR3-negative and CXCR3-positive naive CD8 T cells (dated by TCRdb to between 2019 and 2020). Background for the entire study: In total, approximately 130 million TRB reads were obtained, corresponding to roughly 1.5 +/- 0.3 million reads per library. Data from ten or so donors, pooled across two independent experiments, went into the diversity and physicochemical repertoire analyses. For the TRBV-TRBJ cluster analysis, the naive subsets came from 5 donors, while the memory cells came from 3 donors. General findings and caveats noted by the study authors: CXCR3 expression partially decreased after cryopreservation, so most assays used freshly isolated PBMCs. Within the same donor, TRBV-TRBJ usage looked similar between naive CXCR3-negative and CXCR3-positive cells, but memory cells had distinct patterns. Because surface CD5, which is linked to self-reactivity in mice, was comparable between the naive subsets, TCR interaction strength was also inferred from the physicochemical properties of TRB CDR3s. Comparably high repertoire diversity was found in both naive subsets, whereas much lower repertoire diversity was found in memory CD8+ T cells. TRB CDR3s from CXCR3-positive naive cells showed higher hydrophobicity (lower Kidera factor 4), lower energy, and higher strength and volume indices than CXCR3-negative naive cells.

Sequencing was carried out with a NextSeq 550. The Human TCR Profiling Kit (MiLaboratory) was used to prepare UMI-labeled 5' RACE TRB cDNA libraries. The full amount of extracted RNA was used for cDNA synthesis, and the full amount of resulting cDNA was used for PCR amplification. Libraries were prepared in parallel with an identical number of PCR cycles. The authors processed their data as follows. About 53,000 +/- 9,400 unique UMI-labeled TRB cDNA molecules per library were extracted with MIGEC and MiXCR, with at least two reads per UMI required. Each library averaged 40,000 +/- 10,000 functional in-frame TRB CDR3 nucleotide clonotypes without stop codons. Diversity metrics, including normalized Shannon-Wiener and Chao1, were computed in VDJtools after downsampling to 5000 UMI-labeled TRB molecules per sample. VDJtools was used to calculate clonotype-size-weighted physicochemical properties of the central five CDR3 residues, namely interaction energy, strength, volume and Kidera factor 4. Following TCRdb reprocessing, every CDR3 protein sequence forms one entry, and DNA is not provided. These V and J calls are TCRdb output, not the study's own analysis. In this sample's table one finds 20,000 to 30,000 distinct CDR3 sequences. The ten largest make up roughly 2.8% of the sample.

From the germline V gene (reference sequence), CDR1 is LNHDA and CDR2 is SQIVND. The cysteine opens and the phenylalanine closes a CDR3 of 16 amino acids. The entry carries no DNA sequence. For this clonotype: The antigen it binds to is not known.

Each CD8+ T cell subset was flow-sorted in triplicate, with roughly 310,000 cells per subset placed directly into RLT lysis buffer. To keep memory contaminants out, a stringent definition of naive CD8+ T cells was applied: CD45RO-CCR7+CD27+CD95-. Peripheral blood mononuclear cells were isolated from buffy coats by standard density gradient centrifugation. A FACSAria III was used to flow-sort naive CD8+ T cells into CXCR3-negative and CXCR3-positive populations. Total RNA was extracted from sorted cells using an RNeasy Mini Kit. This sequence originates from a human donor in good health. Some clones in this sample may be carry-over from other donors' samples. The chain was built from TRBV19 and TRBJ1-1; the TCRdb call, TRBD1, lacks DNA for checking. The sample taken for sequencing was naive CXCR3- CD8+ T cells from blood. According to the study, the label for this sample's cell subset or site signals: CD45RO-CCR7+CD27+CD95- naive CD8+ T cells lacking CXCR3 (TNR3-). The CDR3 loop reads CASSPGQGYMNTEAFF.